Following are 32 T cell receptor beta chains from one sample sequenced in a study of cytomegalovirus exposure and HLA in healthy donors. It was with 60 Vbeta and 13 Jbeta primers that the PCR ran. The assay was immunoSEQ multiplex PCR, and TCRdb's table has in-frame clones only and misses some. The data contain about 130,000 clones, about 71% of them singletons. Sequencing used PBMCs. The receptors stem from a woman aged 50 to 60 in good health and CMV-seronegative.

V gene TRBV14 combines with J gene TRBJ2-1; 9 nucleotides match TRBD1. J was trimmed by 6 bases and V by 4 bases; bases with no gene match: 13. From germline, CDR1 is SGHDN and CDR2 FVKESK. CDR3 length: 17 amino acids. The DNA of the CDR3 is TGTGCCAGCAGCCGACGTACTACAGGGGGCGGACCCAATGAGCAGTTCTTC. It specifies CASSRRTTGGGPNEQFF.

This clone appeared once. This sequence joins TRBV28 and TRBJ1-1, with TRBD1 matching over 7 bases. There are 14 residues in the CDR3. Trimming took 8 bases from V and 5 from J; bases not matched to a gene: 11. Germline-derived CDR1 and CDR2 are MDHEN and SYDVKM. The CDR3 loop is CASARQGGGTEAFF. CDR3 bases: TGTGCCAGCGCCAGACAGGGCGGCGGAACTGAAGCTTTCTTT. The full variable domain, its missing parts supplied by reference TRBV28 and TRBJ1-1, is DVKVTQSSRYLVKRTGEKVFLECVQDMDHENMFWYRQDPGLGLRLIYFSYDVKMKEKGDIPEGYSVSREKKERFSLILESASTNQTSMYLCASARQGGGTEAFFGQGTRLTVV.

On this clone itself: Other DNA sequences in the same sample also yield this CDR3. The chain uses TRBV19 and TRBJ1-2, with 7 nucleotides matching TRBD1. Germline CDR1 LNHDA, CDR2 SQIVND (reference sequence). The CDR3 is made up of 17 amino acids. Unmatched junction bases numbered 21, after V lost 6 bases and J lost 8 bases. CDR3 nucleotide sequence: TGTGCCAGTAGACAAACAGGGGCTCGAACAGAAATAGGCGGCTACACCTTC. Its protein product is CASRQTGARTEIGGYTF.

V gene TRBV28 combines with J gene TRBJ2-7; 7 bases are shared with TRBD2. Germline V CDR1 and CDR2: MDHEN, SYDVKM. The CDR3 runs 15 residues. Unmatched junction bases numbered 11, after V lost 6 bases and J lost 3 bases. The CDR3 bases are TGTGCCAGCAGCCGAGGTAGCGGGTATGTCTACGAGCAGTACTTC. This translates into CASSRGSGYVYEQYF.

This clone was recorded a few times. This chain links TRBV14 with TRBJ2-5, with D maybe TRBD2 (6 bases). This CDR3 has 15 residues. The ends were cut back, 1 base at V and 9 bases at J, with 18 bases in the middle. Germline V gene sequence: CDR1 SGHDN, CDR2 FVKESK. The CDR3 region has the DNA TGTGCCAGCAGCCAAGCCCCGGGACTCCTTACTTCCCAGTACTTC. Translated: CASSQAPGLLTSQYF.

The chain employs TRBV10-2 and TRBJ2-3; tentative D call: TRBD2 (5 bases). V gave up 4 bases and J gave up 5 bases, with 13 bases separating them. Per germline, CDR1 WSHSY and CDR2 SAAADI. CDR3 length: 14 residues. CDR3 bases: TGCGCCAGCAGTGCGGGCCTAGCAGTAGATACGCAGTATTTT. Translation gives CASSAGLAVDTQYF.

This sequence joins TRBV4-2 and TRBJ2-7; D ambiguous. V gave up 3 bases and J gave up 2 bases, with 11 bases separating them. CDR3 length: 14 residues. In germline, CDR1 is LGHNA, CDR2 YNFKEQ. The CDR3 reads CASSQGQWAYEQYF. CDR3 in DNA: TGTGCCAGCAGCCAGGGCCAATGGGCCTACGAGCAGTACTTC.

The V and J genes are TRBV10-3 and TRBJ2-4, with TRBD1 identical over 9 bases. Germline trimming cut 1 base from V and 0 bases from J; bases unmatched to any gene: 4. Germline assignment: CDR1 ENHRY and CDR2 SYGVKD. The CDR3 contains 17 residues. DNA for the CDR3: TGTGCCATCAGTGAGTTCGGGACAGGGCTAGCCAAAAACATTCAGTACTTC. Protein product: CAISEFGTGLAKNIQYF.

This rearrangement joins TRBV5-1 to TRBJ2-1; 7 nucleotides agree with TRBD2. This CDR3 is built from 17 residues. Losses at the gene ends were 0 bases for V and 6 bases for J; bases not matched to a gene: 12. Looked up from germline, CDR1 is SGHRS and CDR2 is YFSETQ. This chain's CDR3 is CASSLGGVSLAINEQFF. The CDR3 DNA follows: TGCGCCAGCAGCTTGGGCGGAGTTTCACTAGCGATCAATGAGCAGTTCTTC.

The chain joins TRBV19 to TRBJ2-2, with D unresolved. Germline assignment: CDR1 LNHDA and CDR2 SQIVND (reference sequence). V was shortened by 6 bases and J by 2 bases, with 10 bases between the two germline ends. CDR3 length equals 14 residues. CDR3 nucleotides: TGTGCCAGTAGCATTAGCCGCAACACCGGGGAGCTGTTTTTT. Translating gives CASSISRNTGELFF. The variable domain in full, with the rest retrieved from reference TRBV19 and TRBJ2-2, is DGGITQSPKYLFRKEGQNVTLSCEQNLNHDAMYWYRQDPGQGLRLIYYSQIVNDFQKGDIAEGYSVSREKKESFPLTVTSAQKNPTAFYLCASSISRNTGELFFGEGSRLTVL.

The chain is built from TRBV30 and TRBJ2-1; maybe TRBD2 (6 bases). Trimming stripped 0 bases from V and 5 bases from J, with 14 bases between. The V gene's germline CDR1 is GTSNPN and CDR2 SVGIG (reference sequence). CDR3 size: 15 residues. CDR3 bases: TGTGCCTGGAGTGTCCGGGGACTGCTCGACAATGAGCAGTTCTTC. Protein sequence: CAWSVRGLLDNEQFF.

Comment on this clone: This specimen includes other DNA sequences encoding the same CDR3. The chain employs TRBV5-1 and TRBJ2-1; TRBD2 aligns across 9 bases. The CDR3 runs 16 residues. Germline V gene data show CDR1 as SGHRS and CDR2 as YFSETQ. The V gene end was trimmed by 4 bases and the J gene end by 7 bases; junction bases not matched to a gene: 12. As DNA, the CDR3 is TGCGCCAGCAGCCAAGGACTGGCGGGAGGGCCTAATGAGCAGTTCTTC. Amino acids: CASSQGLAGGPNEQFF.

The CDR3: CASSSPSGSTDTQYF. DNA of the CDR3: TGTGCCAGCAGTTCCCCTAGCGGGAGCACAGATACGCAGTATTTT. The V call is TRBV6-5, the J call TRBJ2-3, with 8 bases matching TRBD2. The CDR3 runs 15 residues. The V gene's germline CDR1 is MNHEY and CDR2 SVGAGI. The V gene end was trimmed by 4 bases and the J gene end by 0 bases; junction bases not matched to a gene: 3.

As for this clone: The same CDR3 also results from other DNA sequences found in this sample. V gene TRBV28 combines with J gene TRBJ2-5; 10 bases map to TRBD2. The CDR3 is 14 amino acids. J was trimmed by 4 bases and V by 5 bases; bases with no gene match: 4. In germline, CDR1 is MDHEN, CDR2 SYDVKM. The CDR3 DNA reads as TGTGCCAGCAGTACGACTAGCGGGCGAGAGACCCAGTACTTC. It encodes CASSTTSGRETQYF.

The chain recombines TRBV27 with TRBJ2-1, with 12 nucleotides matching TRBD2. The CDR3 consists of 16 residues. Unmatched junction bases numbered 6, after V lost 5 bases and J lost 4 bases. Looked up from germline, CDR1 is MNHEY and CDR2 is SMNVEV (reference sequence). CDR3 DNA: TGTGCCAGCAGTAAGACTAGCGGGAGACTTTACAATGAGCAGTTCTTC. Translating gives CASSKTSGRLYNEQFF.

The V call is TRBV7-9, the J call TRBJ2-7, with D maybe TRBD1 (6 bases). CDR1 and CDR2 from the germline V gene are SEHNR and FQNEAQ (reference sequence). V dropped 3 bases and J dropped 5 bases, with 11 bases sitting between them. The CDR3 consists of 13 residues. CDR3 DNA: TGTGCCAGCAGCTTCCGGGACACGCACGAGCAGTACTTC. Protein: CASSFRDTHEQYF.

V and J are TRBV18 and TRBJ1-5; 8 nucleotides agree with TRBD1. V dropped 2 bases and J dropped 6; count of bases not matched to a gene: 9. Germline-derived CDR1 and CDR2 are KGHSH and LQKENI. The CDR3 loop spans 16 amino acids. The CDR3 nucleotides are TGTGCCAGCTCACCATCTTTAACAGGGGGGCTTCAGCCCCAGCATTTT. It yields the protein CASSPSLTGGLQPQHF.

The rearrangement uses TRBV20-1 and TRBJ2-7, with no clear D. V dropped 3 bases and J dropped 4 bases, with 7 bases sitting between them. The CDR3 loop spans 11 amino acids. Germline V gene lookup returns CDR1 DFQATT and CDR2 SNEGSKA (reference sequence). For the CDR3, the DNA is TGCAGTGCTAGGGGCCTTTACGAGCAGTACTTC. This codes for CSARGLYEQYF.

In regard to this clone: A read error may produce the germline difference seen at one junction end. V and J are TRBV7-9 and TRBJ2-7; D is perhaps TRBD1 (6 bases). This CDR3 comprises 12 residues. Germline CDR1 reads SEHNR; CDR2 reads FQNEAQ (reference sequence). CDR3 sequence: CSSSLQGYEQYF. In nucleotides, the CDR3 is TGTTCCAGCAGCCTACAGGGTTACGAGCAGTACTTC.

Here the CDR3 reads CASSRNEGGSYEQYF. The CDR3 nucleotides read TGCGCCAGCAGTCGGAATGAAGGGGGATCCTACGAGCAGTACTTC. J is TRBJ2-7 and V is TRBV5-1; D possibly corresponds to TRBD1 (6 bases). Trimming shortened V by 5 bases and J by 1 base, and 16 bases separated the two germline ends. CDR1 and CDR2 (germline): SGHRS, YFSETQ. The CDR3 sequence is 15 residues long. Together with reference TRBV5-1 and TRBJ2-7, the CDR3 gives the full variable domain: KAGVTQTPRYLIKTRGQQVTLSCSPISGHRSVSWYQQTPGQGLQFLFEYFSETQRNKGNFPGRFSGRQFSNSRSEMNVSTLELGDSALYLCASSRNEGGSYEQYFGPGTRLTVT.

This chain connects TRBV18 to TRBJ2-1, with 16 positions matching TRBD2. The V segment lost 0 bases and the J segment 8 bases; nucleotides outside the gene matches: 10. The CDR3 is made up of 19 amino acids. Germline loops: CDR1 KGHSH, CDR2 LQKENI. The CDR3 is CASSPPGTSGRAVDDEQFF. CDR3 DNA: TGTGCCAGCTCACCACCCGGGACTAGCGGGAGGGCCGTTGACGATGAGCAGTTCTTC.

The chain has TRBV19 and TRBJ2-1; 11 bases are a match to TRBD2. The CDR3 has 14 amino acids. V dropped 3 bases and J dropped 9; count of bases not matched to a gene: 4. Germline V lookup: CDR1 LNHDA, CDR2 SQIVND (reference sequence). CDR3 bases: TGTGCCAGTAGTATTAGCGGGAGGGCCTTTGAGCAGTTCTTC. Residues: CASSISGRAFEQFF.

In this sample, this clone turned up a few times. This chain connects TRBV19 to TRBJ1-1; the D is unclear. Trimming removed 4 bases from V and 4 bases from J, with 13 bases in between. The CDR3 runs to 14 residues. Germline V gene lookup returns CDR1 LNHDA and CDR2 SQIVND (reference sequence). In DNA, the CDR3 is TGTGCCAGTAGTAGAGTTATTATGAGCACTGAAGCTTTCTTT. Protein product: CASSRVIMSTEAFF.

V and J are TRBV28 and TRBJ2-1; TRBD2 agrees at 9 bases. The junction had 14 bases not matched to a gene; V was cut back by 6 bases and J by 8 bases. The germline V gene has CDR1 MDHEN and CDR2 SYDVKM. The CDR3 totals 16 residues. The CDR3 protein is CASSPSLAGKGDEQFF. The CDR3 DNA follows: TGTGCCAGCAGCCCTTCCCTAGCGGGAAAAGGCGATGAGCAGTTCTTC.

This clone came up a few times. CDR3 loop: CASSLVSVNTGELFF. In DNA, the CDR3 is TGTGCCAGCAGCTTAGTATCAGTGAACACCGGGGAGCTGTTTTTT. The rearrangement uses TRBV7-8 and TRBJ2-2; no definite D call. Looked up from germline, CDR1 is SGHVS and CDR2 is FQNEAQ. V lost 1 base and J 1 base, leaving 7 bases between the germline ends. The CDR3 runs to 15 residues.

This clone was seen more than once but under ten times. The rearrangement joins TRBV5-4 to TRBJ2-2; 13 bases align to TRBD2. In germline, CDR1 is SGHNT, CDR2 YYREEE (reference sequence). This CDR3 spans 16 amino acids. The trim removed 2 bases at V and 5 bases at J, leaving 3 bases unmatched. The CDR3 sequence: CASSFGTSGITGELFF. CDR3 nucleotide sequence: TGTGCCAGCAGCTTCGGGACTAGCGGGATAACCGGGGAGCTGTTTTTT.

The chain joins TRBV19 to TRBJ1-5, with D possibly matching TRBD1 (6 bases). Germline CDR1 is LNHDA and CDR2 is SQIVND (reference sequence). This CDR3 has 14 amino acids. Trimming stripped 2 bases from V and 2 bases from J, with 7 bases between. In nucleotides, the CDR3 is TGTGCCAGTAGTATAAAGGGGGGCAATCAGCCCCAGCATTTT. Translated, it gives CASSIKGGNQPQHF.

The chain links TRBV28 to TRBJ2-5, with 7 positions matching TRBD1. The J call may be wrong; the DNA end is better matched by TRBJ2-7. The CDR3 runs 16 residues. Germline CDR1 and CDR2: MDHEN and SYDVKM. The CDR3 reads CASSHQTGILSYEQYF. The CDR3 DNA is TGTGCCAGCAGTCACCAGACAGGGATATTGTCCTACGAGCAGTACTTC.

The sample holds one count of this clone. This sequence joins TRBV27 and TRBJ2-1, with D perhaps matching TRBD1 (5 bases). The CDR3 is made up of 13 amino acids. Trimming left V 5 bases short and J 7 bases short, with 12 bases between. Germline assignment: CDR1 MNHEY and CDR2 SMNVEV (reference sequence). The CDR3 DNA sequence: TGTGCCAGCAGTGGGGCAGGCCGAAATGAGCAGTTCTTC. Its translation is CASSGAGRNEQFF.

The chain joins TRBV6-1 to TRBJ2-3; D may be TRBD2 (6 bases). V lost 7 bases and J lost 2, with 16 bases in between. The germline V gene encodes CDR1 MNHNS and CDR2 SASEGT. This CDR3 comprises 15 residues. As DNA, the CDR3 is TGTGCCAGCACCAGAGGGAGCGGGTCCACAGATACGCAGTATTTT. Translation: CASTRGSGSTDTQYF.

The chain links TRBV30 to TRBJ1-1; 7 bases map to TRBD1. V shed 1 base and J 11 bases; nucleotides not matched to a gene: 13. Germline CDR1 reads GTSNPN; CDR2 reads SVGIG (reference sequence). This CDR3 is 14 amino acids long. The CDR3 protein is CAWSAKRDSLSAFF. CDR3 nucleotides: TGTGCCTGGAGTGCCAAACGGGACAGCCTTTCGGCTTTCTTT.

This clone was recorded a few times. For the CDR3, the DNA is TGTGCCAGCAGTGTCGGACAGGGGCGGTACGAGCAGTACTTC. This gives the protein CASSVGQGRYEQYF. The chain joins TRBV27 to TRBJ2-7; TRBD1 agrees at 9 bases. V was clipped by 5 bases and J by 4 bases; unmatched bases: 6. Looked up from germline, CDR1 is MNHEY and CDR2 is SMNVEV (reference sequence). The CDR3 loop spans 14 amino acids.